Following are 9 T cell receptor beta chains from one sample sequenced in a study of CD8 T cells in Susac syndrome. RNA, at about 0.5 to 1 ug, was reverse transcribed with random hexamers. TCRdb processed the immunoSEQ multiplex PCR reads anew with MiXCR; each CDR3 protein has one entry. The sample records 70,000 to 85,000 distinct CDR3 sequences, approximately 96% being singletons. The source material was CD8+ T cells from PBMCs. These receptors originate from a human donor with Susac syndrome.

The rearrangement joins TRBV23-1 to TRBJ2-7; the D is unclear. TRBV23-1 is an ORF for which the function is uncertain. CDR3 length: 14 residues. V dropped 0 bases and J dropped 2 bases, with 8 bases sitting between them. CDR3 bases: TGCGCCAGCAGTCAATCCACCCGTACCTACGAGCAGTACTTC. Translating gives CASSQSTRTYEQYF.

This clonotype was found once. The V and J genes are TRBV7-9 and TRBJ2-1; TRBD2 agrees at 10 bases. The CDR3 extends over 15 amino acids. Germline V CDR1 and CDR2: SEHNR, FQNEAQ (reference sequence). The J segment lost 6 bases and the V segment lost 3 bases, leaving 5 bases of the junction unmatched. The CDR3 DNA follows: TGTGCCAGCAGCTTGGGGACTAGCGTTGTCAATGAGCAGTTCTTC. It is translated as CASSLGTSVVNEQFF.

The rearrangement joins TRBV4-3 to TRBJ2-1; D might be TRBD1 or TRBD2, each matching 6 bases. Trimming removed 1 base from V and 4 bases from J, with 14 bases in between. CDR1 and CDR2 from the germline V gene are LGHNA and YSLEER. The CDR3 length is 16 residues. The CDR3 sequence: CASSQVGAGRYNEQFF. The CDR3 DNA reads as TGCGCCAGCAGCCAAGTGGGGGCAGGGAGGTACAATGAGCAGTTCTTC.

This clonotype has a single count. The rearrangement uses TRBV7-8 and TRBJ2-1, with a tentative D call TRBD1 (6 bases). The CDR3 covers 12 residues. The V end was cut by 2 bases, the J end by 10 bases, with 9 bases between. Germline-derived CDR1 and CDR2 are SGHVS and FQNEAQ. CDR3 coding DNA: TGTGCCAGCAGCTTATGGACAGACGAGCAGTTCTTC. Its protein is CASSLWTDEQFF. The full variable domain, in which reference TRBV7-8 and TRBJ2-1 provide the parts outside the CDR3, is GAGVSQSPRYKVAKRGQDVALRCDPISGHVSLFWYQQALGQGPEFLTYFQNEAQLDKSGLPSDRFFAERPEGSVSTLKIQRTQQEDSAVYLCASSLWTDEQFFGPGTRLTVL.

The J gene is TRBJ1-2, the V gene TRBV20-1, with D unresolved. Germline CDR1 reads DFQATT; CDR2 reads SNEGSKA (reference sequence). V was cut by 0 bases and J by 0 bases, with 5 bases left in between. The CDR3 has 13 residues. CDR3 bases: TGCAGTGCTAGAGACGTTTCTAACTATGGCTACACCTTC. It translates to CSARDVSNYGYTF.

J is TRBJ2-5 and V is TRBV13; 8 nucleotides agree with TRBD1. Losses at the gene ends were 5 bases for V and 3 bases for J; bases not matched to a gene: 8. CDR3 length: 15 residues. Germline V gives CDR1 PRHDT, CDR2 FYEKMQ (reference sequence). The CDR3 sequence is CASSPPTGGKETQYF. The CDR3 coding sequence is TGTGCCAGCAGCCCACCCACAGGGGGGAAAGAGACCCAGTACTTC.

The chain couples TRBV29-1 to TRBJ2-7; 8 bases line up with TRBD1. Germline-derived CDR1 and CDR2 are SQVTM and ANQGSEA. The CDR3 consists of 16 residues. The ends lost 4 bases at V and 0 bases at J; junction bases unmatched: 11. The CDR3 sequence is CSVVSGRGRGSYEQYF. The DNA of the CDR3 is TGCAGCGTTGTCTCGGGCAGGGGGCGGGGCTCCTACGAGCAGTACTTC.

The J gene is TRBJ1-5, the V gene TRBV29-1; 10 nucleotides line up with TRBD1. V was clipped by 6 bases and J by 6 bases; unmatched bases: 8. The CDR3 runs 14 residues. Germline CDR1 reads SQVTM; CDR2 reads ANQGSEA. The CDR3 DNA reads as TGCAGCGTGGCGACAGGGGGCATGGGTCAGCCCCAGCATTTT. Its translation is CSVATGGMGQPQHF.

The J gene is TRBJ2-7, the V gene TRBV29-1, with 8 positions matching TRBD1. V lost 2 bases and J lost 2; bases outside the gene matches: 2. The CDR3 loop spans 13 amino acids. Germline V gives CDR1 SQVTM, CDR2 ANQGSEA. CDR3 bases: TGCAGCGTTGAACTGACAGGGGCCTACGAGCAGTACTTC. The encoded protein is CSVELTGAYEQYF.